The present T cell receptor (beta chain) was sequenced within a study of PD-L1 blockade in urothelial cancer. Study details: After treatment start, blood was analyzed at 3 weeks (second dose) and at 6 weeks. The study recovered a median of roughly 150,000 T cells per blood sample. Study-level findings and limits: In blood at 3 weeks, tumor-associated clones expanded more among patients with durable benefit.

Germline CDR1 is LNHNV and CDR2 is YYDKDF (reference sequence). This CDR3 region has 17 residues. V shed 0 bases and J shed 1 base, with 13 bases lying between them. About this clone itself: Its target is not known.

Clones were sequenced by immunoSEQ multiplex PCR, and TCRdb holds only the in-frame ones, with some missing. The sample records roughly 90,000 clones, 90% to 95% being singletons. This TCR was recovered from a man in his 60s with urothelial cancer. The chain has TRBV15 and TRBJ2-1, with D possibly being TRBD1 (5 bases). The source was PBMCs, collected around atezolizumab (anti-PD-L1) treatment. The CDR3 reads CATSRDLGTGSYNEQFF. In DNA, the CDR3 is TGTGCCACCAGCAGAGACTTAGGCACAGGTTCCTACAATGAGCAGTTCTTC.